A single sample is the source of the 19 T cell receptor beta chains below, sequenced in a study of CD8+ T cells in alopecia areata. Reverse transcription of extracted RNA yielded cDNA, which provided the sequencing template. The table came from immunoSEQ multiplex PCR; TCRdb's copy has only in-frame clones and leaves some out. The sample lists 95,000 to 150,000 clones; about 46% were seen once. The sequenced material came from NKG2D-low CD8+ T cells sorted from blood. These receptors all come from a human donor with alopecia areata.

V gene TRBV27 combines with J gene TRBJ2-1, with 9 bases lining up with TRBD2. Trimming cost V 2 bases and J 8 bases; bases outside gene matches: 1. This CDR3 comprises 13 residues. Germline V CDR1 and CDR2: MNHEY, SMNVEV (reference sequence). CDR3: CASSLAGGHEQFF. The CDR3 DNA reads TGTGCCAGCAGTTTAGCGGGGGGGCATGAGCAGTTCTTC.

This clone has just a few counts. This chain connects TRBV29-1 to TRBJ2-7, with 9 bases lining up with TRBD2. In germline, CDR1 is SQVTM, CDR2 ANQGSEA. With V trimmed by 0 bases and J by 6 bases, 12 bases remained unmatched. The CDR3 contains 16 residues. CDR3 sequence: CSVEDWGGLAGREQYF. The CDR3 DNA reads TGCAGCGTTGAAGATTGGGGCGGGCTAGCGGGACGCGAGCAGTACTTC.

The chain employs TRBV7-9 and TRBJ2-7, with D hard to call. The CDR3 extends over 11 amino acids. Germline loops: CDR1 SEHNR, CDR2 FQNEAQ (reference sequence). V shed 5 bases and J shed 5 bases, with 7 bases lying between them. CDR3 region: CASSHHNEQYF. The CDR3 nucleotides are TGTGCCAGCAGCCATCATAACGAGCAGTACTTC.

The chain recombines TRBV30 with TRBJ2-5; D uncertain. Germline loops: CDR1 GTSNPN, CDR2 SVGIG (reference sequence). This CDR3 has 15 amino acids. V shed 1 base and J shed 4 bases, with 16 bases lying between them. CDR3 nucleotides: TGTGCCTGGAGTGAGGAGTGGGCCCCCGGAGAGACCCAGTACTTC. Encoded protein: CAWSEEWAPGETQYF. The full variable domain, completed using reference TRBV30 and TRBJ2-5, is SQTIHQWPATLVQPVGSPLSLECTVEGTSNPNLYWYRQAAGRGLQLLFYSVGIGQISSEVPQNLSASRPQDRQFILSSKKLLLSDSGFYLCAWSEEWAPGETQYFGPGTRLLVL.

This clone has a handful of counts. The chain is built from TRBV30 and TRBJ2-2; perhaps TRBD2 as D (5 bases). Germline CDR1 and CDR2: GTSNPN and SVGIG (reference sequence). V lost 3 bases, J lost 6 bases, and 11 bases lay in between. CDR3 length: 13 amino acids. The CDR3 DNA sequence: TGTGCCTGGAGCGCACGGGGATCCGGGGAGCTGTTTTTT. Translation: CAWSARGSGELFF. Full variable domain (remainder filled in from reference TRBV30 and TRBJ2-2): SQTIHQWPATLVQPVGSPLSLECTVEGTSNPNLYWYRQAAGRGLQLLFYSVGIGQISSEVPQNLSASRPQDRQFILSSKKLLLSDSGFYLCAWSARGSGELFFGEGSRLTVL.

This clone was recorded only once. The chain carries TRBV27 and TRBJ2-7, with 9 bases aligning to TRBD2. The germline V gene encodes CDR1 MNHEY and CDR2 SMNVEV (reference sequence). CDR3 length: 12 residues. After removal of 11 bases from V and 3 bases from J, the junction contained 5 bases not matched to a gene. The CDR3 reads CAAGGINYEQYF. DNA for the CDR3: TGTGCCGCGGGGGGGATAAACTACGAGCAGTACTTC.

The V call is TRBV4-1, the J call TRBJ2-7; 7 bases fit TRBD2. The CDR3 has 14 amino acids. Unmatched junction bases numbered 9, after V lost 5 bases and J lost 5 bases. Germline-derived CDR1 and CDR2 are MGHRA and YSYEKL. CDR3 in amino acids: CASSSSGGGDEQYF. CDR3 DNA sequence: TGCGCCAGCAGCTCCTCGGGGGGAGGGGACGAGCAGTACTTC.

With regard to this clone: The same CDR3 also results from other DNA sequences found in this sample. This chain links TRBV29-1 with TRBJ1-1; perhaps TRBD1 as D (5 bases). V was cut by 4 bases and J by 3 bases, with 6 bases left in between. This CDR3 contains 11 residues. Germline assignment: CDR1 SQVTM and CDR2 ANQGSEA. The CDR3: CSVVGDTEAFF. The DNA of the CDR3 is TGCAGCGTTGTGGGGGACACTGAAGCTTTCTTT.

CDR3 loop: CASNHRGGEQFF. As DNA, the CDR3 is TGTGCCAGCAATCATAGGGGGGGTGAGCAGTTCTTC. The V and J genes are TRBV27 and TRBJ2-1; tentatively, D is TRBD2 (7 bases). V lost 7 bases to trimming and J lost 9 bases, with 13 bases between them. CDR1 is MNHEY, CDR2 SMNVEV, per germline (reference sequence). This CDR3 spans 12 amino acids.

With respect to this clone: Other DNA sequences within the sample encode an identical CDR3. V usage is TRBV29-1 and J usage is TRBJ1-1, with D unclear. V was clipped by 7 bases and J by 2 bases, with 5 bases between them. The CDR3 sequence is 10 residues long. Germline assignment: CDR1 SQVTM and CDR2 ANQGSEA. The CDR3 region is CSAINTEAFF. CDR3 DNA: TGCAGCGCCATAAACACTGAAGCTTTCTTT. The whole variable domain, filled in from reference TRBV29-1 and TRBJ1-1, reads SAVISQKPSRDICQRGTSLTIQCQVDSQVTMMFWYRQQPGQSLTLIATANQGSEATYESGFVIDKFPISRPNLTFSTLTVSNMSPEDSSIYLCSAINTEAFFGQGTRLTVV.

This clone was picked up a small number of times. CDR3 in amino acids: CASSWGQAYLTDTQYF. The CDR3 nucleotides read TGTGCCAGCAGCTGGGGACAGGCTTACCTCACAGATACGCAGTATTTT. This chain uses TRBV7-9 with TRBJ2-3, with 8 bases fitting TRBD1. V was clipped by 4 bases and J by 2 bases; unmatched bases: 8. Germline V gives CDR1 SEHNR, CDR2 FQNEAQ (reference sequence). This CDR3 contains 16 residues.

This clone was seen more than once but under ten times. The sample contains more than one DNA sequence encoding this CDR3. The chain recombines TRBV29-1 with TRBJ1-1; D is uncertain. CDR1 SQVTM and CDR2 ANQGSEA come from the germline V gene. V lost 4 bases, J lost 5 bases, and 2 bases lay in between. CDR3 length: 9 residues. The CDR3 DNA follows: TGCAGCGTTGGAACTGAAGCTTTCTTT. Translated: CSVGTEAFF.

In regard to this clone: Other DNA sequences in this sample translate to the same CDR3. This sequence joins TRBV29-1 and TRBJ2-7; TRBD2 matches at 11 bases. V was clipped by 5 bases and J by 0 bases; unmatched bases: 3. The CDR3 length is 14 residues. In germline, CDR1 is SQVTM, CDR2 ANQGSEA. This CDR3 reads CSVLGTSGSYEQYF. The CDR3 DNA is TGCAGCGTTTTGGGGACTAGCGGCTCCTACGAGCAGTACTTC.

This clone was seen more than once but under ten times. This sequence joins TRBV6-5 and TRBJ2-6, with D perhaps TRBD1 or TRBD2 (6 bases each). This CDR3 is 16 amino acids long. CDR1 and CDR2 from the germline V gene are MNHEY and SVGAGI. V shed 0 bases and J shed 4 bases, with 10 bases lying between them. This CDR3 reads CASSYSTGAGANVLTF. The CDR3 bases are TGTGCCAGCAGTTACTCGACGGGGGCCGGGGCCAACGTCCTGACTTTC.

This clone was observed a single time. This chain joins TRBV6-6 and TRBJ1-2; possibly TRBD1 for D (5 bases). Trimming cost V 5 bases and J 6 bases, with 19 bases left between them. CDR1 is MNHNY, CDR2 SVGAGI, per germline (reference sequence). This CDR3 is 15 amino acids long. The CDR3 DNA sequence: TGTGCCAGCAGTCTCATAGGGGCGCGGGTCCATGGCTACACCTTC. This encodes CASSLIGARVHGYTF.

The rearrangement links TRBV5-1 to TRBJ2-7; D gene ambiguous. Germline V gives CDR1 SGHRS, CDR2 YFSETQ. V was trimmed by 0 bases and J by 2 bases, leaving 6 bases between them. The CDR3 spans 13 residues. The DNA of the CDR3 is TGCGCCAGCAGCTTGGAACGGACCTACGAGCAGTACTTC. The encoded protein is CASSLERTYEQYF.

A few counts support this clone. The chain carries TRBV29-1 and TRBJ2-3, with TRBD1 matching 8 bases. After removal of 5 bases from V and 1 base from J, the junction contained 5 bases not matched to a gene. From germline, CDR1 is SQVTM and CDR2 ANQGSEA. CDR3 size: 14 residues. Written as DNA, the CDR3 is TGCAGCGTTTCCGACAGGGGCGGCACAGATACGCAGTATTTT. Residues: CSVSDRGGTDTQYF.

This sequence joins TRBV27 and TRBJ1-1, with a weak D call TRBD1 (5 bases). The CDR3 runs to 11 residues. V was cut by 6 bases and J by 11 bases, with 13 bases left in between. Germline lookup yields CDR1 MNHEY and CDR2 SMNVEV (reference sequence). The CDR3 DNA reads TGTGCCAGCAGGGGAACAGGAACGGCTTTCTTT. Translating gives CASRGTGTAFF.

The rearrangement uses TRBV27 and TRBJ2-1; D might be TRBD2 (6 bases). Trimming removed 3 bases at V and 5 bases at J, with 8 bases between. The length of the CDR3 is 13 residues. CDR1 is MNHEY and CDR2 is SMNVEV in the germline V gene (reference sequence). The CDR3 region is CASSLGLHNEQFF. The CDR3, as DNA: TGTGCCAGCAGTTTGGGACTGCACAATGAGCAGTTCTTC.